This T cell receptor (beta chain) is drawn from a study of CD8 T cells in Susac syndrome. Of note for this clonotype: Its antigen is not known.

FACS was used to enrich TEMRA cells, whereas the CD8+ and CD4+ T cells were obtained by negative isolation. Findings of the study overall: The number of individuals included in the study's TCR sequencing and HLA analysis was acknowledged as relatively small. The CD4+ T cell repertoires from Susac syndrome exhibited no clonal expansion.

The ends lost 4 bases at V and 5 bases at J; junction bases unmatched: 4. The germline CDR1 and CDR2 sequences are ENHRY and SYGVKD. The CDR3 sequence is 13 residues long. It was with random hexamers that roughly 0.45 to 1 ug RNA was reverse transcribed. The authors amplified TCR beta CDR3 across 54 Vbeta and 13 Jbeta using immunoSEQ multiplex PCR. TCRdb reanalysed the immunoSEQ multiplex PCR reads using MiXCR and keeps one entry per CDR3 protein. The sample has around 180,000 distinct CDR3 sequences, roughly 94% seen once. The sample consisted of CD4+ T cells from PBMCs. The TCR was taken from a human donor with Susac syndrome. The chain joins TRBV10-3 to TRBJ2-5, with 7 nucleotides matching TRBD2. The CDR3 coding sequence is TGTGCCATCAGTGGCGGGGGTGGCGAGACCCAGTACTTC. It yields the protein CAISGGGGETQYF.